These 8 T cell receptor beta chains were all obtained from the same sample, sequenced in a study of blood T cell repertoires in COVID-19. Libraries were prepared by immunoSEQ multiplex PCR; TCRdb keeps only in-frame clonotypes and omits some of them. The data show roughly 250,000 clones, approximately 83% seen once. Sequences were obtained from peripheral blood. These receptors came from a person aged 65 to 85 with COVID-19, enrolled during active disease.

This clone was seen a single time. The chain has TRBV6-2 or TRBV6-3 and TRBJ2-7, with TRBD1 identical over 10 bases. This CDR3 is built from 14 residues. The germline V gene has CDR1 MNHEY and CDR2 SVGEGT. With V trimmed by 5 bases and J by 7 bases, 8 bases remained unmatched. Here the CDR3 reads CASSPRDRGGEQYF. CDR3 in DNA: TGTGCCAGCAGTCCGAGGGACAGGGGCGGGGAGCAGTACTTC.

This clone was detected only once. The chain employs TRBV10-2 and TRBJ1-6; D gene uncertain. The germline V and J ends were trimmed by 10 bases and 7 bases, with 14 bases remaining between them. This CDR3 has 13 residues. Per the germline V gene, CDR1 is WSHSY and CDR2 is SAAADI. The CDR3 loop reads CATLDMTNSPLHF. The CDR3 coding sequence is TGCGCCACCCTCGACATGACCAATTCACCCCTCCACTTT.

The chain couples TRBV7-9 to TRBJ2-5; 12 bases agree with TRBD2. The CDR3 runs 19 residues. The germline gives CDR1 SEHNR, CDR2 FQNEAQ (reference sequence). V was pared by 1 base and J by 4 bases, with 13 bases of the junction left unmatched. CDR3 DNA: TGTGCCAGCAGCTTAGTCCGGCTAGCGGGAGGGGCGGAGTCAGAGACCCAGTACTTC. Protein sequence: CASSLVRLAGGAESETQYF.

The chain couples TRBV5-4 to TRBJ2-3, with a tentative D call TRBD2 (6 bases). The CDR3 is 16 amino acids. Germline lookup yields CDR1 SGHNT and CDR2 YYREEE (reference sequence). Deletions cut 0 bases from V and 0 bases from J, with 11 bases between. CDR3 nucleotides: TGTGCCAGCAGCTTGGCCGGGCGGGGTAGCACAGATACGCAGTATTTT. As protein: CASSLAGRGSTDTQYF.

The rearrangement uses TRBV30 and TRBJ1-1; 11 bases fit TRBD1. The CDR3 sequence is 15 residues long. V shed 0 bases, J shed 7 bases, and the junction held 7 bases outside the gene matches. Germline lookup yields CDR1 GTSNPN and CDR2 SVGIG (reference sequence). CDR3 DNA: TGTGCCTGGAGTGTAGCGGGGACAGGGGGAGTTGAAGCTTTCTTT. Amino acid sequence: CAWSVAGTGGVEAFF.

A remark on this clone: The same CDR3 arises from other DNA sequences in this sample as well. The rearrangement uses TRBV5-1 and TRBJ1-2; D gene uncertain. With 0 bases removed from V and 0 bases from J, the gap between germline ends came to 3 bases. Per germline, CDR1 SGHRS and CDR2 YFSETQ. The CDR3 loop spans 13 amino acids. The CDR3 reads CASSLAANYGYTF. CDR3 in DNA: TGCGCCAGCAGCTTGGCAGCTAACTATGGCTACACCTTC.

The genes are TRBV10-3 and TRBJ2-2; 15 nucleotides match TRBD2. The CDR3 length is 18 residues. Germline trimming cut 6 bases from V and 4 bases from J; bases unmatched to any gene: 9. Germline lookup yields CDR1 ENHRY and CDR2 SYGVKD. CDR3 residues: CAIREPGLAGGFTGELFF. DNA of the CDR3: TGTGCCATCAGAGAACCGGGACTAGCGGGAGGCTTCACCGGGGAGCTGTTTTTT.

The chain couples TRBV9 to TRBJ2-7, with TRBD1 as a possible D gene (6 bases). This CDR3 comprises 15 residues. Germline assignment: CDR1 SGDLS and CDR2 YYNGEE. V lost 0 bases, J lost 0 bases, and 10 bases lay in between. CDR3 residues: CASSVAPGHSYEQYF. In DNA, the CDR3 is TGTGCCAGCAGCGTAGCTCCGGGACACTCCTACGAGCAGTACTTC. The full variable domain, in which reference TRBV9 and TRBJ2-7 provide the parts outside the CDR3, is DSGVTQTPKHLITATGQRVTLRCSPRSGDLSVYWYQQSLDQGLQFLIQYYNGEERAKGNILERFSAQQFPDLHSELNLSSLELGDSALYFCASSVAPGHSYEQYFGPGTRLTVT.